The rows below give T cell receptor beta chains drawn from one sample of a study of shared clonotypes between healthy human individuals. Here immunoSEQ multiplex PCR was the method, and the copy in TCRdb shows in-frame clones only, minus some. This table has around 600,000 clones, 95% to 98% appearing once. Sequenced: naive CD8+ T cells sorted from blood. The receptors were gathered from a man aged 25 to 40 in good health. CDR3s include the opening cysteine and the closing phenylalanine or tryptophan. The order of the fields is V gene, D gene, J gene, clone size, CDR3 length, CDR3 DNA, CDR3 protein. A D gene is named only where the DNA matches it firmly. Some rows mark clone size as missing; the rest say once, few, many or name a class of expanded clone.

TRBV13	NA	TRBJ1-1	NA	14	TGTGCCAGCAGCTTAAAGTTTAGGCAACTTGAAGCTTTCTTT	CASSLKFRQLEAFF
TRBV7-8	TRBD2	TRBJ2-7	NA	16	TGTGCCAGCAGCTCCCGCTTCAACGGGAGGGGGGACGAGCAGTACTTC	CASSSRFNGRGDEQYF
TRBV6-6	NA	TRBJ2-1	NA	14	TGTGCCAGCAGTTACAGCGTGGGGTACAATGAGCAGTTCTTC	CASSYSVGYNEQFF
TRBV27	NA	TRBJ2-7	once	12	TGTGCCAGCGGCGACAAATCCTACGAGCAGTACTTC	CASGDKSYEQYF
TRBV18	NA	TRBJ2-1	NA	15	TGTGCCAGCTCACCAGCACAATCGACCCCCAATGAGCAGTTCTTC	CASSPAQSTPNEQFF
TRBV4-3	TRBD2	TRBJ2-1	once	16	TGCGCCAGCAGCCAAGATCTACTAGCGGGAATGAATGAGCAGTTCTTC	CASSQDLLAGMNEQFF
TRBV5-4	NA	TRBJ2-7	NA	13	TGTGCCAGCAGCTTGACGGGCCCGGACGAGCAGTACTTC	CASSLTGPDEQYF
TRBV6-1	NA	TRBJ2-1	NA	11	TGTGCCAGCAGTGAGGGTGATGAGCAGTTCTTC	CASSEGDEQFF
TRBV7-2	TRBD2	TRBJ2-1	NA	17	TGTGCCAGCAGCATTCCCCAAGTAGCGGGAGGGAACTATGAGCAGTTCTTC	CASSIPQVAGGNYEQFF
TRBV5-1	TRBD1	TRBJ1-1	once	15	TGCGCCAGCAGCGGCACCCCAGGGGGGAACACTGAAGCTTTCTTT	CASSGTPGGNTEAFF
TRBV19	TRBD1	TRBJ2-7	NA	14	TGTGCCAGTAGTATAGTCGGGACAGCCTTCGAGCAGTACTTC	CASSIVGTAFEQYF
TRBV29-1	NA	TRBJ2-1	NA	14	TGCAGCGTTGAATTCGGAATTGGGGGGTTGGAGCAGTTCTTC	CSVEFGIGGLEQFF
TRBV6-1	NA	TRBJ1-1	NA	10	TGTGCCAGCAGATACACTGAAGCTTTCTTT	CASRYTEAFF
TRBV29-1	TRBD2	TRBJ2-3	NA	14	TGCAGCGTTTGGAGCGGGAGGACCACAGATACGCAGTATTTT	CSVWSGRTTDTQYF
TRBV4-1	NA	TRBJ1-5	NA	13	TGCGCCAGCAGCATCGGACCCGGACAGCCAAAACATTTT	CASSIGPGQPKHF
TRBV6-5	TRBD1	TRBJ2-7	NA	12	TGTGCCAGCGGGGACAGTCGCTACGAGCAGTACTTC	CASGDSRYEQYF
TRBV27	TRBD1	TRBJ1-5	few	15	TGTGCCAGCAGTTACGCACAGGGGATGAATCAGCCCCAGCATTTT	CASSYAQGMNQPQHF
TRBV27	NA	TRBJ2-7	NA	14	TGTGCCAGCAGCTTAGACAGGTTGGTTTCCGAGCAGTACTTC	CASSLDRLVSEQYF
TRBV6-5	NA	TRBJ1-2	NA	14	TGTGCCAGCAGTTACTCGAAGGGTGACTATGGCTACACCTTC	CASSYSKGDYGYTF
TRBV28	NA	TRBJ2-3	NA	14	TGTGCCAGCACGGTCACGGGTGGCACAGATACGCAGTATTTT	CASTVTGGTDTQYF
TRBV30	TRBD1	TRBJ1-3	NA	12	TGTGCCTGCCGGGACAGTGGAAACACCATATATTTT	CACRDSGNTIYF
TRBV7-2	NA	TRBJ2-1	NA	14	TGTGCCAGCAGCTCCCCGCAGGGGGGTAATGAGCAGTTCTTC	CASSSPQGGNEQFF
TRBV10-1	NA	TRBJ2-7	NA	12	TGCGCCAGTCCGCGGATCTCCTACGAGCAGTACTTC	CASPRISYEQYF
TRBV6-5	NA	TRBJ2-5	NA	14	TGTGCCAGCAGAACTAGATTGGGGCAAGAGACCCAGTACTTC	CASRTRLGQETQYF
TRBV14	NA	TRBJ2-3	NA	14	TGTGCCAGCAGCCATGATCTAGAAATGGATACGCAGTATTTT	CASSHDLEMDTQYF
TRBV7-2	TRBD1	TRBJ1-2	NA	16	TGTGCCAGCAGCTTAGTGGAGGGGGCGCTGGGCTATGGCTACACCTTC	CASSLVEGALGYGYTF
TRBV28	TRBD1	TRBJ1-5	NA	14	TGTGCCAGCAGTACGACAGGGCTCGTTCAGCCCCAGCATTTT	CASSTTGLVQPQHF
TRBV5-8	TRBD1	TRBJ1-2	NA	14	TGTGCCAGCAGCTTGGAGGGGGCGAGCTATGGCTACACCTTC	CASSLEGASYGYTF
TRBV7-9	NA	TRBJ1-2	NA	15	TGTGCCAGCAGACCAGATCTTTCCAGTAACTATGGCTACACCTTC	CASRPDLSSNYGYTF
TRBV9	TRBD2	TRBJ2-5	NA	18	TGTGCCAGCAGCCCTCCGGGACTAGCGGGGGATATGCGGGAGACCCAGTACTTC	CASSPPGLAGDMRETQYF
TRBV5-1	TRBD1	TRBJ2-3	NA	15	TGCGCCAGCAGTCGGACAGGGGGCAGTTTAGATACGCAGTATTTT	CASSRTGGSLDTQYF
TRBV5-1	TRBD2	TRBJ2-1	NA	14	TGCGCCAGCAGCGGCAGCGGGGCCTACAATGAGCAGTTCTTC	CASSGSGAYNEQFF
TRBV11-2	NA	TRBJ2-2	NA	15	TGTGCCAGCAGCTTAATTCGACAGAACACCGGGGAGCTGTTTTTT	CASSLIRQNTGELFF
TRBV11-2	TRBD1	TRBJ1-1	NA	14	TGTGCCAGCAGCGGGAGGACAGGGAACACTGAAGCTTTCTTT	CASSGRTGNTEAFF
TRBV6-5	TRBD2	TRBJ2-3	NA	15	TGTGCCAGCAGTTCGGGACTAGCGGGAGCAGATACGCAGTATTTT	CASSSGLAGADTQYF
TRBV19	NA	TRBJ1-5	NA	17	TGTGCCAGTAGTCTCCGTTACCTGGACCGAAGGTATCAGCCCCAGCATTTT	CASSLRYLDRRYQPQHF
TRBV13	NA	TRBJ2-5	once	15	TGTGCCAGCAGCTTAGCGGGGATAGGTGAAGAGACCCAGTACTTC	CASSLAGIGEETQYF
TRBV7-8	NA	TRBJ1-1	NA	13	TGTGCCAGCAGCCCCGCGCCTGGCACTGAAGCTTTCTTT	CASSPAPGTEAFF
TRBV7-9	NA	TRBJ2-1	NA	12	TGTGCCAGCAGCTCGGACGTTTCAGAGCAGTTCTTC	CASSSDVSEQFF
TRBV27	NA	TRBJ1-5	NA	13	TGTGCCAGCAGTCCCCTAGGCAATCAGCCCCAGCATTTT	CASSPLGNQPQHF
TRBV15	TRBD2	TRBJ2-7	few	15	TGTGCCACCAGCGACCCTAGCGGGCTTCTCTACGAGCAGTACTTC	CATSDPSGLLYEQYF
TRBV6-5	TRBD2	TRBJ2-1	NA	16	TGTGCCAGCAGTTACGAGACTAGCGGGAGCTCCAATGAGCAGTTCTTC	CASSYETSGSSNEQFF
TRBV7-6	TRBD2	TRBJ2-1	NA	15	TGTGCCAGCAGCTCAAGACTAGCGGGGTACAATGAGCAGTTCTTC	CASSSRLAGYNEQFF
TRBV27	NA	TRBJ2-1	NA	14	TGTGCCAGCAGTTTATCGTTGGAGGGGAATGAGCAGTTCTTC	CASSLSLEGNEQFF
TRBV9	TRBD1	TRBJ2-1	NA	15	TGTGCCAGCAGCGTATACGGACAGGGGAACAATGAGCAGTTCTTC	CASSVYGQGNNEQFF
TRBV11-3	NA	TRBJ2-7	NA	13	TGTGCCAGCAGCTTAGGAGGCCGGGACGAGCAGTACTTC	CASSLGGRDEQYF